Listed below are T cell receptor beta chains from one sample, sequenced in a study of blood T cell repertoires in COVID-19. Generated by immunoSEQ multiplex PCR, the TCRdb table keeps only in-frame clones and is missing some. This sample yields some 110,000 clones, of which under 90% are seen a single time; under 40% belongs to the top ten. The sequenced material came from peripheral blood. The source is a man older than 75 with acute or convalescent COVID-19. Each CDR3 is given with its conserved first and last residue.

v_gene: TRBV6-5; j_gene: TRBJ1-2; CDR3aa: CASRDTNNYGYTF
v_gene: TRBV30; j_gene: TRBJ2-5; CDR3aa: CAWRLRGNVETQYF
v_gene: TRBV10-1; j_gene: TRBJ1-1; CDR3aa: CASSESRQGGTEAFF
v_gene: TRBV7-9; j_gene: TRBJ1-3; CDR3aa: CASSLLQNSGNTIYF
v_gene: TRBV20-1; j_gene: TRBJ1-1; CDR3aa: CSASRGFTTTEAFF
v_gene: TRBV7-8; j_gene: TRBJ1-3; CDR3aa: CASSFLLGAGNTIYF
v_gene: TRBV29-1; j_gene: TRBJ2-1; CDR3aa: CSVNGAYNEQFF
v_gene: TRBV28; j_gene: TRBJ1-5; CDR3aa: CASSRDRGFNQPQHF
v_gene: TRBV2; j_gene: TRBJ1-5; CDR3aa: CASNENRGGNQPQHF
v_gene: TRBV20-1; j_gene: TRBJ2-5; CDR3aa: CRPGRVETQYF
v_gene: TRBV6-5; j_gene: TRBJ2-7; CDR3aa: CASTPRGRVYEQYF
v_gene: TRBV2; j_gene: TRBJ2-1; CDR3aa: CASSRLAVYNEQFF
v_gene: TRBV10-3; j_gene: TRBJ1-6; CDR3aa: CAISEPRGGTNSPLHF
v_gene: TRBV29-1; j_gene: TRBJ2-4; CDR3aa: CSVERLAGGPNIQYF
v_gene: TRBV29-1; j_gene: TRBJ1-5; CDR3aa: CSAATGGDGGNQPQHF
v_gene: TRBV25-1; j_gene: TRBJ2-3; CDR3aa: CASGPRGSTDTQYF
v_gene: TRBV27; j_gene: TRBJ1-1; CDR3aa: CASSPWGLGTEAFF
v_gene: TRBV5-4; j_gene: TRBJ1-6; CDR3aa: CASSPGVFGNSPLHF
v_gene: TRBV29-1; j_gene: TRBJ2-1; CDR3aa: CSVVTSSYRRRFF
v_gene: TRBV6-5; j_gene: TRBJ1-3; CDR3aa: CASSYQGFSGNTIYF
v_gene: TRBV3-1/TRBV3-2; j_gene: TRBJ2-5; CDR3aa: CASSQVGRSAQYF
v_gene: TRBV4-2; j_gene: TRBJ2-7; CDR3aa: CASSQDVLAGGEQYF
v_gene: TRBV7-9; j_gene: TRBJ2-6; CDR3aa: CASTVVLGTGALSSGANVLTF
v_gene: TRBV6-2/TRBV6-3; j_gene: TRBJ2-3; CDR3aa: CASSGQGTDTQYF
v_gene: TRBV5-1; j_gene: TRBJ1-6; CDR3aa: CASSITGDPLHF
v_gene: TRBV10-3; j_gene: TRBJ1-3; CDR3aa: CAISQGVKISGNTIYF
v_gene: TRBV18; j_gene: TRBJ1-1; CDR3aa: CASSEPTDVRTEAFF
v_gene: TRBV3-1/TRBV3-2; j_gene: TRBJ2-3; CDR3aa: CASSRQGPDTQYF
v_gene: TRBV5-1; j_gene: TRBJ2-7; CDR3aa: CASKSGTGSYEQYF
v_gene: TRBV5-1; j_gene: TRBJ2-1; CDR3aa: CASSLDTGTSRYNEQFF